This T cell receptor beta chain was obtained from a study of blood T cell repertoires in COVID-19. Sequenced by immunoSEQ multiplex PCR; TCRdb stores in-frame clones only, minus some. The table records around 370,000 clones, 90% to 95% of them present only once. Germline loops: CDR1 SGHVS, CDR2 FNYEAQ. The germline V and J ends were trimmed by 0 bases and 8 bases, with 14 bases remaining between them. The CDR3 runs 16 residues. V and J are TRBV7-6 and TRBJ1-6; D might be TRBD1 (5 bases). This clonotype was obtained from a woman younger than 30 who had recovered from COVID-19. The sequenced material came from peripheral blood. The CDR3 loop reads CASSLAVFLGDSPLHF. CDR3 sequence (DNA): TGTGCCAGCAGCTTAGCTGTCTTTCTAGGGGATTCACCCCTCCACTTT. Complete variable domain (other parts from reference TRBV7-6 and TRBJ1-6): GAGVSQSPRYKVTKRGQDVALRCDPISGHVSLYWYRQALGQGPEFLTYFNYEAQQDKSGLPNDRFSAERPEGSISTLTIQRTEQRDSAMYRCASSLAVFLGDSPLHFGNGTRLTVT.